The sequence of this T cell receptor (beta chain) was determined in a study of OX40 agonist ivuxolimab in advanced cancers. Across the whole study: Ivuxolimab, an antibody that agonizes OX40 (CD134), was administered to the patients. Aged about 20 to 80 with a mean of approximately 60 years, they were 75% to 85% male.

TCRdb keeps only in-frame clones here, not all; method: immunoSEQ multiplex PCR. The sample lists about 36,000 clones, about 88% occurring once. Germline lookup yields CDR1 SGHTA and CDR2 FQGNSA. The CDR3 is made up of 13 amino acids. The J segment lost 4 bases and the V segment lost 3 bases, leaving 2 bases of the junction unmatched. Only one count was recorded for this clone. The source material was CD4+ or CD8+ T cells sorted from blood, sampled in a trial of the OX40 agonist ivuxolimab. V is TRBV7-2 and J is TRBJ1-2; TRBD1 agrees at 7 bases. The clonotype comes from an adult with an advanced solid tumor such as melanoma, head and neck, liver or kidney cancer. For the CDR3, the DNA is TGTGCCAGCAGCTTCGGGACAGTCTATGGCTACACCTTC. Its protein is CASSFGTVYGYTF.